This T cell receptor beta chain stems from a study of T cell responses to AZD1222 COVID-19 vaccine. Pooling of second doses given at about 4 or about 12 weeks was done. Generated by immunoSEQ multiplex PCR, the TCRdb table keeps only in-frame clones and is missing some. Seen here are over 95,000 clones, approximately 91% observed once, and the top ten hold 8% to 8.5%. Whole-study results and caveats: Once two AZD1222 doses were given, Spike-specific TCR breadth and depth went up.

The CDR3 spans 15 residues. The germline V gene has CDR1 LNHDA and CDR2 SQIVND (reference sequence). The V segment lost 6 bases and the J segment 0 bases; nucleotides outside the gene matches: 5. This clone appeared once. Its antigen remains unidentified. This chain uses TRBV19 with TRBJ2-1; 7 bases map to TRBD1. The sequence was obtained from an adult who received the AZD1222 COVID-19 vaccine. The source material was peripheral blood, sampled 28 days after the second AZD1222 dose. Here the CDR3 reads CASSQGQNSYNEQFF. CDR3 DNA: TGTGCCAGTAGCCAGGGACAGAACTCCTACAATGAGCAGTTCTTC. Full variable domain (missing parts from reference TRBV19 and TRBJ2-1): DGGITQSPKYLFRKEGQNVTLSCEQNLNHDAMYWYRQDPGQGLRLIYYSQIVNDFQKGDIAEGYSVSREKKESFPLTVTSAQKNPTAFYLCASSQGQNSYNEQFFGPGTRLTVL.